Following are 16 T cell receptor beta chains from one sample sequenced in a study of T cell repertoires in cytomegalovirus infection (dated by TCRdb to between 2018 and 2020). TCRdb names Illumina HiSeq 1500 as the instrument used. TCRdb reanalyzed the raw reads on its own, using fastp at Q25 for trimming and MiXCR for clone calling, and kept in-frame beta chains. Merged by CDR3 protein, the rows form single entries marked with the most common genes and DNA. Across this sample there are 740,000 or so distinct CDR3 sequences, with about 40% seen only once. The ten largest clones represent under 3% of the sample. Material: PBMCs. Receptors were obtained from a human donor in good health (CMV status not recorded). Some clones in this sample may be carry-over from other donors' samples.

About this clonotype itself: The CDR3 ends on some other residue instead of the conserved phenylalanine or tryptophan, so this is likely a read error. The chain employs TRBV7-6 and TRBJ2-7; TRBD1 or TRBD2 may be the D gene (5 bases each). Germline assignment: CDR1 SGHVS and CDR2 FNYEAQ. CDR3 length: 12 residues. Trimming removed 3 bases from V and 7 bases from J, with 10 bases in between. The CDR3 reads CASSFMGVEQYL. The CDR3 region has the DNA TGTGCCAGCAGCTTTATGGGGGTGGAGCAGTACTTA.

The V and J genes are TRBV6-4 and TRBJ1-2, with no clear D. CDR3 length equals 16 residues. Germline CDR1 and CDR2: MRHNA and SNTAGT. V dropped 0 bases and J dropped 8 bases, with 19 bases sitting between them. For the CDR3, the DNA is TGTGCCAGCAGTGACTCGCCAGGCCCCACCCCGGAGGGCTACACCTTC. It encodes CASSDSPGPTPEGYTF.

This chain links TRBV28 with TRBJ2-2; possibly TRBD2 for D (5 bases). CDR3 length: 13 residues. Germline V lookup: CDR1 MDHEN, CDR2 SYDVKM. V was cut by 7 bases and J by 8 bases, with 14 bases left in between. The CDR3 nucleotides read TGTGCCAGCACCCCCCCCGGGGAAGGGGAGCTGTTTTTT. This codes for CASTPPGEGELFF. The full variable domain, its missing parts supplied by reference TRBV28 and TRBJ2-2, is DVKVTQSSRYLVKRTGEKVFLECVQDMDHENMFWYRQDPGLGLRLIYFSYDVKMKEKGDIPEGYSVSREKKERFSLILESASTNQTSMYLCASTPPGEGELFFGEGSRLTVL.

This chain joins TRBV24-1 and TRBJ1-1, with no clear D. The V and J ends lost 1 base and 8 bases respectively, with 7 bases between them. Germline loops: CDR1 KGHDR, CDR2 SFDVKD. This CDR3 comprises 12 residues. The CDR3 loop reads CATSDFGMEAFF. CDR3 DNA: TGTGCCACCAGTGATTTTGGAATGGAAGCTTTCTTT.

This chain uses TRBV6-5 with TRBJ1-2, with D tentatively TRBD1 (5 bases). V was shortened by 6 bases and J by 4 bases, with 12 bases between the two germline ends. Per the germline V gene, CDR1 is MNHEY and CDR2 is SVGAGI. This CDR3 region has 13 residues. The CDR3 nucleotides are TGTGCCAGCAGAAACGGGGGGTCCTATGGCTACACCTTC. Protein sequence: CASRNGGSYGYTF.

This clonotype was seen many times. This chain joins TRBV12-3 or TRBV12-4 and TRBJ2-1; TRBD2 agrees at 8 bases. The CDR3 extends over 15 amino acids. V was clipped by 7 bases and J by 1 base; unmatched bases: 6. The CDR3 reads CASNLGGASYNEQFF. The CDR3 nucleotides read TGTGCCAGCAACCTCGGGGGGGCTTCCTACAATGAGCAGTTCTTC.

This clonotype was picked up many times. V gene TRBV7-3 combines with J gene TRBJ2-1; TRBD1 matches at 9 bases. The J segment lost 5 bases and the V segment lost 5 bases, leaving 4 bases of the junction unmatched. Germline loops: CDR1 SGHTA, CDR2 FQGTGA. The CDR3 consists of 14 residues. CDR3 sequence reads: CASSKWTGDNEQFF. DNA of the CDR3: TGTGCCAGCAGCAAATGGACAGGGGACAATGAGCAGTTCTTC.

This clonotype was recorded once. V is TRBV4-2 and J is TRBJ2-4; 8 nucleotides line up with TRBD1. The CDR3 is made up of 16 amino acids. The germline V gene has CDR1 LGHNA and CDR2 YNFKEQ. V trimming: 1 base; J trimming: 0 bases; junction bases outside the gene matches: 2. CDR3 coding DNA: TGTGCCAGCAGCCAAGGGACAGGGATAGCCAAAAACATTCAGTACTTC. Protein sequence: CASSQGTGIAKNIQYF.

The V and J genes are TRBV12-5 and TRBJ1-2; a weak D match, TRBD1 (6 bases). Germline V CDR1 and CDR2: LGHNT, FRNRAP. This CDR3 has 13 amino acids. The germline V and J ends were trimmed by 7 bases and 6 bases, with 15 bases remaining between them. Here the CDR3 reads CASALTGGHGYTF. DNA for the CDR3: TGTGCTAGTGCCCTGACCGGGGGCCATGGCTACACCTTC. The variable domain in full, with the rest retrieved from reference TRBV12-5 and TRBJ1-2, is DARVTQTPRHKVTEMGQEVTMRCQPILGHNTVFWYRQTMMQGLELLAYFRNRAPLDDSGMPKDRFSAEMPDATLATLKIQPSEPRDSAVYFCASALTGGHGYTFGSGTRLTVV.

The sample holds one count of this clonotype. The junction shows a germline mismatch at one end, possibly a read error. J is TRBJ2-2 and V is TRBV19; D is ambiguous. CDR1 LNHDA and CDR2 SQIVND come from the germline V gene (reference sequence). There are 13 residues in the CDR3. The CDR3 reads CASRIRNTGELFF. Here the CDR3 DNA reads TGTGCCAGTCGTATAAGAAATACCGGGGAGCTGTTTTTT.

In this sample, this clonotype turned up many times. The chain joins TRBV7-2 to TRBJ2-1; no clear D gene. V dropped 1 base and J dropped 8 bases, with 15 bases sitting between them. The CDR3 is made up of 15 amino acids. Looked up from germline, CDR1 is SGHTA and CDR2 is FQGNSA. The DNA of the CDR3 is TGTGCCAGCAGCTTAGAATTGGGGTATAGAGATGAGCAGTTCTTC. Encoded protein: CASSLELGYRDEQFF.

This clonotype was seen a single time. The CDR3 end shows no conserved phenylalanine or tryptophan, and so a read error is likely. J is TRBJ2-3 and V is TRBV10-3, with D hard to call. The CDR3 sequence is 13 residues long. The germline CDR1 and CDR2 sequences are ENHRY and SYGVKD. Trimming stripped 2 bases from V and 1 base from J, with 4 bases between. The CDR3 spells CAISEIGTDTQYV. The CDR3 DNA follows: TGTGCCATCAGTGAGATCGGCACAGATACGCAGTATGTT.

CDR3 in amino acids: CATKVTGLQETQYF. CDR3 DNA sequence: TGTGCCACGAAAGTGACAGGCCTCCAAGAGACCCAGTACTTC. V is TRBV15 and J is TRBJ2-5; D is perhaps TRBD1 (6 bases). Germline V CDR1 and CDR2: LNHNV, YYDKDF (reference sequence). This CDR3 spans 14 amino acids. The ends were cut back, 9 bases at V and 1 base at J, with 15 bases in the middle.

The V gene is TRBV6-8, the J gene TRBJ2-1, with D perhaps matching TRBD1 or TRBD2 (5 bases each). The CDR3 length is 13 residues. Per the germline V gene, CDR1 is MNHGY and CDR2 is SAAAGT. Trimming pared 5 bases from V and 2 bases from J, leaving 7 bases between. The CDR3 protein is CASSQGPYNEQFF. The DNA for the CDR3 is TGTGCCAGCAGTCAGGGACCCTACAATGAGCAGTTCTTC.

Details on this clonotype: Germline is not matched at one junction end, which may reflect a read error. The V gene is TRBV5-6, the J gene TRBJ2-2, with 10 bases aligning to TRBD2. CDR3 length: 15 residues. The germline V gene has CDR1 SGHDT and CDR2 YYEEEE. The CDR3 spells CSSSLGAGGPGELFF. DNA of the CDR3: TGTTCCAGCAGCTTGGGAGCGGGGGGGCCCGGGGAGCTGTTTTTT.

On this clonotype: At one end the junction does not follow the germline gene, possibly because of a read error. In DNA, the CDR3 is TGTGTCAGCCCTCCCCTGACTATGCAATTTGTCTACAATGAGCAGTTCTTC. It translates to CVSPPLTMQFVYNEQFF. The chain carries TRBV28 and TRBJ2-1; perhaps TRBD2 as D (5 bases). Germline V gives CDR1 MDHEN, CDR2 SYDVKM. The CDR3 sequence is 17 residues long. Filled out from reference TRBV28 and TRBJ2-1, the complete variable domain reads DVKVTQSSRYLVKRTGEKVFLECVQDMDHENMFWYRQDPGLGLRLIYFSYDVKMKEKGDIPEGYSVSREKKERFSLILESASTNQTSMYLCVSPPLTMQFVYNEQFFGPGTRLTVL.